This is a list of T cell receptor beta chains from one sample in a study of T cell responses to AZD1222 COVID-19 vaccine. Data came from immunoSEQ multiplex PCR; TCRdb stores just in-frame clones and leaves some out. This table holds roughly 150,000 clones, 70% to 90% found once. Material: peripheral blood, obtained on day 0 of AZD1222 vaccination. All receptors derive from an adult in good health. Both conserved end residues are part of each CDR3. A D gene is named only where the DNA matches it firmly. The size entry is marked missing in some rows and otherwise reads once, few, many or a size class.

J | size | V | D | DNA | CDR3
TRBJ2-2 | - | TRBV2 | TRBD1 | TGTGCCAGCAGGGAAAGAGGGGGACAGGGATACAACACCGGGGAGCTGTTTTTT | CASRERGGQGYNTGELFF
TRBJ1-5 | - | TRBV7-9 | - | TGTGCCAGCAGCTCAGGTACCGGGGGCAATCAGCCCCAGCATTTT | CASSSGTGGNQPQHF
TRBJ2-1 | - | TRBV3-1/TRBV3-2 | - | TGTGCCAGCAGACATACAGGCTACTACAATGAGCAGTTCTTC | CASRHTGYYNEQFF
TRBJ2-2 | - | TRBV2 | - | TGTGCCAGCAGCCCCACACGGAACACCGGGGAGCTGTTTTTT | CASSPTRNTGELFF
TRBJ2-1 | - | TRBV20-1 | - | TGCAGTGCTAGAGGGGACCGGGAGCAGTTCTTC | CSARGDREQFF
TRBJ1-2 | - | TRBV29-1 | TRBD1 | TGCAGCGTTGACAGGGGGGGACCATCCGGCTACACCTTC | CSVDRGGPSGYTF
TRBJ1-2 | once | TRBV5-5 | - | TGTGCCAGCAGCTTGGAGGGGCGGGACTCAGGTGGCTACACCTTC | CASSLEGRDSGGYTF
TRBJ1-3 | - | TRBV7-9 | TRBD1 | TGTGCCAGCAGCTCCCACCCGGGGGACAGTTCCCAGGGGGGAAACACCATATATTTT | CASSSHPGDSSQGGNTIYF
TRBJ1-2 | - | TRBV14 | - | TGTGCCAGCAGCCAAATAACAGGGTCTCCTTATGGCTACACCTTC | CASSQITGSPYGYTF
TRBJ1-5 | - | TRBV7-2 | - | TGTGCCAGCAGCCGTTACCCCCCGCAGAGGAAGAATCAGCCCCAGCATTTT | CASSRYPPQRKNQPQHF
TRBJ2-2 | - | TRBV25-1 | - | TGTGCCAGCAGTAAACAGGCCGGGGAGCTGTTTTTT | CASSKQAGELFF
TRBJ1-1 | - | TRBV27 | - | TGTGCCAGCAGTTTTCTCCCAGGGAGCACTGAAGCTTTCTTT | CASSFLPGSTEAFF
TRBJ2-1 | - | TRBV7-9 | TRBD1 | TGTGCCAGCAGCTTGCCACAGGGGGAACTCCGACTGGGGTACAATGAGCAGTTCTTC | CASSLPQGELRLGYNEQFF
TRBJ1-1 | - | TRBV19 | - | TGTGCCAGTAGTACCATCAGGGCAGCCTCGAGACTGAACACTGAAGCTTTCTTT | CASSTIRAASRLNTEAFF
TRBJ2-1 | - | TRBV15 | - | TGTGCCACCAGCGTAATCGCCGATCCCTACAATGAGCAGTTCTTC | CATSVIADPYNEQFF
TRBJ2-7 | - | TRBV28 | - | TGTGCCAGCAGTTTTAATGGTGGGTCCTACGAGCAGTACTTC | CASSFNGGSYEQYF
TRBJ1-2 | few | TRBV14 | TRBD1 | TGTGCCAGCAGCCCAACAGGGGGGGCTAACTATGGCTACACCTTC | CASSPTGGANYGYTF
TRBJ2-2 | - | TRBV1 | - | TGCACCAGCAGCCAAGATCGGATGAACACCGGGGAGCTGTTTTTT | CTSSQDRMNTGELFF
TRBJ1-2 | - | TRBV27 | TRBD1 | TGTGCCAGCAGGGTGGACAGGGGGTATGGCTACACCTTC | CASRVDRGYGYTF
TRBJ1-1 | - | TRBV27 | TRBD1 | TGTGCCAGCAGTTTAAACACAGGGGGCACTGAAGCTTTCTTT | CASSLNTGGTEAFF
TRBJ2-1 | - | TRBV2 | - | TGTGCCAGCAGGCCTAGACAGAGCTCCTACAATGAGCAGTTCTTC | CASRPRQSSYNEQFF
TRBJ2-7 | - | TRBV28 | - | TGTGCCAGCAGTTTATATGGGAGCTCCTACGAGCAGTACTTC | CASSLYGSSYEQYF
TRBJ1-2 | - | TRBV14 | - | TGTGCCAGCAGCCAAGCCAGAGCGGGGGGCAAATATGGCTACACCTTC | CASSQARAGGKYGYTF
TRBJ2-2 | - | TRBV20-1 | TRBD1 | TGCAGTGCTAGTTCGGGACAGGGGACCGGGGAGCTGTTTTTT | CSASSGQGTGELFF
TRBJ2-5 | - | TRBV11-2 | - | TGTGCCAGCAGCTTCGGAGGTTCGGAGACCCAGTACTTC | CASSFGGSETQYF
TRBJ1-2 | - | TRBV7-8 | TRBD1 | TGTGCCAGCAGCGAGCGGACAGGGATTGACAGTGGCTACACCTTC | CASSERTGIDSGYTF
TRBJ1-5 | - | TRBV2 | - | TGTGCCAGCAGTGATAAGGGGTTGGGCAATCAGCCCCAGCATTTT | CASSDKGLGNQPQHF
TRBJ2-7 | - | TRBV5-4 | - | TGTGCCAGCAGCTATTCCCCGGGGAACGAGCAGTACTTC | CASSYSPGNEQYF
TRBJ2-2 | - | TRBV27 | - | TGTGCCAGCAAACAAGGGGCTAACCCGAACACCGGGGAGCTGTTTTTT | CASKQGANPNTGELFF
TRBJ1-2 | - | TRBV5-8 | - | TGTGCCAGCAGCCCCCGCGGGTACGGCTCCCTTGATGGCTACACCTTC | CASSPRGYGSLDGYTF
TRBJ1-5 | - | TRBV4-1 | - | TGCGCCAGCAGCCAAGTCCTGGATCAGCCCCAGCATTTT | CASSQVLDQPQHF
TRBJ2-3 | few | TRBV7-8 | TRBD1 | TGTGCCAGCAGCTTAAGGGACAGGGGTCTTTGGGGTACGCAGTATTTT | CASSLRDRGLWGTQYF
TRBJ2-7 | - | TRBV27 | TRBD2 | TGTGCCAGCAGTAAGGGACTAGCGGGAGATTTCTACGAGCAGTACTTC | CASSKGLAGDFYEQYF
TRBJ2-7 | - | TRBV19 | - | TGTGCCAGTAGTATCACCCTCCGGGGACAAACAATAGAGCAGTACTTC | CASSITLRGQTIEQYF
TRBJ2-3 | - | TRBV29-1 | - | TGCAGCGTGGGCACTGGTACCACAGATACGCAGTATTTT | CSVGTGTTDTQYF
TRBJ2-7 | - | TRBV28 | - | TGTGCCAGCAGTTTAGAAGCCAGGGTGAAGCAGTACTTC | CASSLEARVKQYF
TRBJ1-3 | once | TRBV6-6 | - | TGTGCCAGCAGTCTCTTCTCTGGAAACACCATATATTTT | CASSLFSGNTIYF
TRBJ1-2 | - | TRBV7-2 | - | TGTGCCAGCAGCTTAGCGTGGGGAAAAAACTATGGCTACACCTTC | CASSLAWGKNYGYTF
TRBJ2-7 | - | TRBV5-1 | - | TGCGCCAGCAGCCTACGGGGGTCTGCCGAGCAGTACTTC | CASSLRGSAEQYF
TRBJ1-6 | - | TRBV7-9 | - | TGTGCCAGCAGCAAAATGGCGGGTTCCCACTATAATTCACCCCTCCACTTT | CASSKMAGSHYNSPLHF
TRBJ2-7 | - | TRBV9 | - | TGTGCCAGCAGCCCCCGAGGGGTCTACGAGCAGTACTTC | CASSPRGVYEQYF
TRBJ2-1 | - | TRBV24-1 | - | TGTGCCACCAGTGATTTCAACAATGAGCAGTTCTTC | CATSDFNNEQFF
TRBJ1-1 | - | TRBV2 | TRBD1 | TGTGCCAGCAGTACCTGGACAGGTGAAGCTTTCTTT | CASSTWTGEAFF